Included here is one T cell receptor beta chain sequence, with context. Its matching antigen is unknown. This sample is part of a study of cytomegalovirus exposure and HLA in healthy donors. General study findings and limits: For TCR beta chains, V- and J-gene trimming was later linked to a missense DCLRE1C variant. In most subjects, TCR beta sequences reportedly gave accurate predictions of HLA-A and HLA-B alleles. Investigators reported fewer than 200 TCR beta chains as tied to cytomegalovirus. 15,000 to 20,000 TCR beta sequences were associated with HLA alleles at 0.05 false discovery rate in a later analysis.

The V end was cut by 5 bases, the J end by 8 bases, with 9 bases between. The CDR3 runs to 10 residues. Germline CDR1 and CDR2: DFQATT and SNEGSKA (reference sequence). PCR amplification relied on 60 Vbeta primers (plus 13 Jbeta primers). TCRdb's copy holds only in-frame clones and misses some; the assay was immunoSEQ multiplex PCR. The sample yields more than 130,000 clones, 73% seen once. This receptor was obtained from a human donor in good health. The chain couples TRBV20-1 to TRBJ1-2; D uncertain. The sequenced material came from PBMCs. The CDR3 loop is CSAGPWGYTF. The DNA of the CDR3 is TGCAGTGCTGGCCCCTGGGGCTACACCTTC.